These 3 T cell receptor beta chains were sequenced from one sample in a study of blood T cell repertoires in COVID-19. Measured with immunoSEQ multiplex PCR; TCRdb has only the in-frame clones, and not every one. The sample has roughly 49,000 clones, about 82% seen once. What was sequenced was peripheral blood. The receptors were sampled from a man aged 80 or over with active COVID-19.

The chain links TRBV27 to TRBJ1-2; D is uncertain. CDR1 is MNHEY, CDR2 SMNVEV, per germline (reference sequence). The CDR3 has 14 amino acids. Trimming stripped 5 bases from V and 8 bases from J, with 18 bases between. CDR3 amino acids: CASSPSDGLEGYTF. The CDR3 nucleotides read TGTGCCAGCAGTCCCTCAGACGGATTGGAGGGCTACACCTTC.

This clone was detected only once. The V and J genes are TRBV5-6 and TRBJ1-5, with a tentative D call TRBD1 (5 bases). Germline-derived CDR1 and CDR2 are SGHDT and YYEEEE. The V end was cut by 4 bases, the J end by 2 bases, with 13 bases between. This CDR3 contains 15 residues. The CDR3, as DNA: TGTGCCAGCAGCCAGGGCTTGGGTCGCAATCAGCCCCAGCATTTT. Its protein product is CASSQGLGRNQPQHF.

This clone has a single count. The chain recombines TRBV10-3 with TRBJ2-1; 7 bases map to TRBD2. The germline V gene has CDR1 ENHRY and CDR2 SYGVKD. V lost 10 bases, J lost 5 bases, and 8 bases stayed unmatched. The CDR3 totals 13 residues. CDR3: CATSSGTDNEQFF. CDR3 nucleotides: TGTGCCACCTCGAGCGGGACCGACAATGAGCAGTTCTTC.